This T cell receptor (beta chain) was profiled in a study of cytomegalovirus exposure and HLA in healthy donors. Details on this clone: Its antigen is not identified.

Study results and caveats: Overall, approximately 150 TCR beta chains were annotated as cytomegalovirus-associated. In an earlier analysis, about 90% or about 30%: the productive usage of most TCR beta V segments.

A multiplex PCR was run with 60 Vbeta primers and 13 Jbeta primers. Data came from immunoSEQ multiplex PCR; TCRdb stores just in-frame clones and leaves some out. The sample lists 150,000 or so clones; about three quarters were seen once. Looked up from germline, CDR1 is SEHNR and CDR2 is FQNEAQ (reference sequence). CDR3 length equals 14 residues. V lost 0 bases and J lost 4, with 6 bases in between. This receptor was identified in a man between 40 and 49 years old in good health and CMV-seropositive. V usage is TRBV7-9 and J usage is TRBJ1-4; D unresolved. The source material was PBMCs. The CDR3 sequence: CASSLASLNEKLFF. CDR3 in DNA: TGTGCCAGCAGCTTAGCCAGTCTTAATGAAAAACTGTTTTTT.